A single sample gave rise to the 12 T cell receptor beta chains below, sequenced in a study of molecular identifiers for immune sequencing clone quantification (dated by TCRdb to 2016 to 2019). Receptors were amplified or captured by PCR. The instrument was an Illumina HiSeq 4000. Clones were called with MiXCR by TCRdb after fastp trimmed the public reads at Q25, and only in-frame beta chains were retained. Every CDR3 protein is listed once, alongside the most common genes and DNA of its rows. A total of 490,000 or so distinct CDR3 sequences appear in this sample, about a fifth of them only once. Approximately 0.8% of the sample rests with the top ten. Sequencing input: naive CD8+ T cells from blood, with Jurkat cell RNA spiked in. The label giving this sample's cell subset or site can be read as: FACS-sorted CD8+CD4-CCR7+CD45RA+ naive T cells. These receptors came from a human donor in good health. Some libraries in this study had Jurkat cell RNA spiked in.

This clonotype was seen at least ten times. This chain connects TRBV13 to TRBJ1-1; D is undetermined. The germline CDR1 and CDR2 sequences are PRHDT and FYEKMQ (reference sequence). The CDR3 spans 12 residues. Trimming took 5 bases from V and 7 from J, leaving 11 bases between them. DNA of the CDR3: TGTGCCAGCAGCCCCCGGACGGGTGAAGCTTTCTTT. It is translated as CASSPRTGEAFF.

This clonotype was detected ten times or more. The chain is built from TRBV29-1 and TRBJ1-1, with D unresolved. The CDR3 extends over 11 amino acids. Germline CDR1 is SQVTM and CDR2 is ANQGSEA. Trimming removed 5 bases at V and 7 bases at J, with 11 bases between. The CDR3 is CSVRRNNEAFF. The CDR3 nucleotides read TGCAGCGTTCGGAGGAATAATGAAGCTTTCTTT.

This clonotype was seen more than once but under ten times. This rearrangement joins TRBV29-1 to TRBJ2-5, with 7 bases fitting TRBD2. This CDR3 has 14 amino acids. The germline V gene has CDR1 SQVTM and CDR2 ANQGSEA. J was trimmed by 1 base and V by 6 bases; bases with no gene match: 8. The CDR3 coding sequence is TGCAGCGTAGCCCTGGGGGGGATCCAAGAGACCCAGTACTTC. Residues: CSVALGGIQETQYF.

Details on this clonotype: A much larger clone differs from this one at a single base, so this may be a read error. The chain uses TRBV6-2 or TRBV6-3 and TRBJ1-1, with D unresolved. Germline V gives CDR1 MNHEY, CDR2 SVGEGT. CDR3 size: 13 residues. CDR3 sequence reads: CASSYGWNTEASF. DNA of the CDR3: TGTGCCAGCAGTTACGGTTGGAACACTGAAGCTTCCTTT.

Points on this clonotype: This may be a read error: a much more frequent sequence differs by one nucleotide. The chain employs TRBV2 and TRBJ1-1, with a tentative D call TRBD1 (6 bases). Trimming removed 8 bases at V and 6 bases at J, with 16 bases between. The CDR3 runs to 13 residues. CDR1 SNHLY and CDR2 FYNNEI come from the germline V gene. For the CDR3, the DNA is TGTGCCAGCGAGCTGGGGGCAGAGCCTGAAGCTTTCTTT. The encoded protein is CASELGAEPEAFF.

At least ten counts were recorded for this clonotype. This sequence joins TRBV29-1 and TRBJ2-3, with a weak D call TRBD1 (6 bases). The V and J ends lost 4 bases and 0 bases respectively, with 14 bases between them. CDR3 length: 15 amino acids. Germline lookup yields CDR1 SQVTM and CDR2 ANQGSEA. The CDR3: CSVVSWDKSTDTQYF. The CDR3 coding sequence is TGCAGCGTTGTTTCCTGGGACAAGAGCACAGATACGCAGTATTTT.

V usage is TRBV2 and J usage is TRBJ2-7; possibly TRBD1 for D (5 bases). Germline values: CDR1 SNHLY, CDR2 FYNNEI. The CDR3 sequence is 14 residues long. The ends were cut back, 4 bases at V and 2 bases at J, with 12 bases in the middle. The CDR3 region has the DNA TGTGCCAGCAGTGGCAGGCCAGGGACCTACGAGCAGTACTTC. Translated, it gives CASSGRPGTYEQYF.

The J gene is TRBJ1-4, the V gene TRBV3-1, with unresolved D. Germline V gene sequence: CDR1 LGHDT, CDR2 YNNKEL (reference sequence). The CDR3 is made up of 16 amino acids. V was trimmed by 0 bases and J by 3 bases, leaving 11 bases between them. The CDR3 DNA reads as TGTGCCAGCAGCCAAGATTTCGGGCGGGCTAATGAAAAACTGTTTTTT. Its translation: CASSQDFGRANEKLFF.

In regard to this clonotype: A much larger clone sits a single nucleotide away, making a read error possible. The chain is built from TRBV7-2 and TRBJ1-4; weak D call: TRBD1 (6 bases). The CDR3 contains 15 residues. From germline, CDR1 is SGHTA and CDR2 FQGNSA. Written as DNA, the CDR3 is TGTGCCGGCAGCTTAGGGGGTTCGAGGGGTGAAAAACTGTTTTTT. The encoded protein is CAGSLGGSRGEKLFF.

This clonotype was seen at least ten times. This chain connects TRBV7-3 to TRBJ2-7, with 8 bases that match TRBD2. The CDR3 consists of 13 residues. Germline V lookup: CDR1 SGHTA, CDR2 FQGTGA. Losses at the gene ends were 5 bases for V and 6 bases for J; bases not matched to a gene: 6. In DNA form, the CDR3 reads TGTGCCAGCAGCCTCGGGGGGGCTGGCGAGCAGTACTTC. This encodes CASSLGGAGEQYF.

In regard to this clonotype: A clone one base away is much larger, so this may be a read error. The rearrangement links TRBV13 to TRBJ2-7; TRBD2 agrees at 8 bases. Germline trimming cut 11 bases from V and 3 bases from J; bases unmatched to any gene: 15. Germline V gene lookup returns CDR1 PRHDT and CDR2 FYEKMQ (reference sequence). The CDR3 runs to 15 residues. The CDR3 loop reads CAGSAQRESDYEQYF. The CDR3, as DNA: TGTGCCGGTTCTGCCCAGCGGGAGTCAGACTACGAGCAGTACTTC.

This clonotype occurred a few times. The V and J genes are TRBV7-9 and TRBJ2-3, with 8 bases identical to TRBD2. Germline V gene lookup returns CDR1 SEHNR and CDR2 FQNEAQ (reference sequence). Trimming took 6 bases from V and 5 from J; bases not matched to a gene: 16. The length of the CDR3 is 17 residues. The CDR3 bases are TGTGCCAGCAGAGCCACTTTCGCGGCGGGAGGTTTAGATACGCAGTATTTT. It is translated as CASRATFAAGGLDTQYF.